Detailed here is one T cell receptor (beta chain). This clonotype was observed a few times. Its antigen target is currently unknown. Base qualities are not provided; no much larger clone lies one nucleotide away. To demonstrate the VDJtools post-analysis software, TCR beta repertoires were profiled from the peripheral blood of roughly 12 young patients with multiple sclerosis. The multiple sclerosis patients were children and adolescents between roughly 6 and 16 years of age. The CDR3 covers 16 residues, taking in both the cysteine and the phenylalanine. CDR3 DNA only is kept here, 48 bases in frame from base 1. From a lookup of the germline V gene, CDR1 and CDR2 are LGHNA and YNFKEQ. V drops 1 base and J drops 5 bases, leaving 16 bases in between. This entry belongs to a study of post-analysis software for immune sequencing data (dated by TCRdb to about 2015). In terms of the full investigation: Disease courses on record covered relapsing-remitting, secondary progressive and progressive-relapsing multiple sclerosis, though some patients had no subtype annotation. The multiple sclerosis patient repertoires were compared with 10 to 12 previously published healthy control repertoires from donors aged about 6 to 25 years. A subset of samples was prepared in parallel using single-end sample barcoding, then pooled and co-amplified after Illumina adapter ligation. Summary of the overall study and its limitations: Normalized Chao1 diversity was significantly lower in multiple sclerosis patients than controls, suggesting substantial peripheral T-cell clonal expansion. Significantly higher frequencies in patients than in controls were found for a handful of TRBV segments, including TRBV5-6, TRBV5-1 and TRBV20-1. The multiple sclerosis patient group was slightly younger than the control group. Direct clustering with F measure showed strong co-clustering of samples prepared in the same batch, prompting a batch-effect correction.

Libraries were made using PCR. The data were produced on an Illumina HiSeq 2500. Unique molecular identifiers were incorporated into TCR beta cDNA libraries to reduce PCR and sequencing biases. Roughly 0.5 million cDNA molecules were obtained per 1 to 10 million input T cells, so each molecule approximated one T cell. The patient libraries were prepared and sequenced using the same protocol as the earlier healthy control dataset. Within a given batch, samples were prepared together, multiplexed and sequenced on the same HiSeq lane. Concerning the study's data processing: Raw barcoded reads were processed with MIGEC, discarding single-read molecular identifier groups before consensus assembly and CDR3 extraction. Clonotype tables were post-analysed with VDJtools, and diversity was normalized by down-sampling all datasets to the smallest sample size. To correct batch-related cross-sample contamination, repertoire overlap clustering matched CDR3 amino acid sequences but not nucleotide sequences. The raw public data were reprocessed by TCRdb itself: fastp quality trimming at Q25, MiXCR clonotype calling, in-frame beta chains only. Each CDR3 protein gets just one entry, which takes the most common genes and DNA from the rows behind it. The V and J calls and clone size are TCRdb's, not the authors'. The sample records 550,000 to 700,000 distinct CDR3 sequences, around 40% of which are singletons. Roughly 1.7% of the sample is in the top ten clones.

Sequenced material: blood. The sequence joins TRBV4-2 to TRBJ2-3; the D segment cannot be called with confidence. This TCR came from a girl aged 10 to 17 with multiple sclerosis. At the DNA level, the sequence is TGTGCCAGCAGCCAAGTACTGGGTGGGGAAGGAGATACGCAGTATTTT. Its product reads: CASSQVLGGEGDTQYF.